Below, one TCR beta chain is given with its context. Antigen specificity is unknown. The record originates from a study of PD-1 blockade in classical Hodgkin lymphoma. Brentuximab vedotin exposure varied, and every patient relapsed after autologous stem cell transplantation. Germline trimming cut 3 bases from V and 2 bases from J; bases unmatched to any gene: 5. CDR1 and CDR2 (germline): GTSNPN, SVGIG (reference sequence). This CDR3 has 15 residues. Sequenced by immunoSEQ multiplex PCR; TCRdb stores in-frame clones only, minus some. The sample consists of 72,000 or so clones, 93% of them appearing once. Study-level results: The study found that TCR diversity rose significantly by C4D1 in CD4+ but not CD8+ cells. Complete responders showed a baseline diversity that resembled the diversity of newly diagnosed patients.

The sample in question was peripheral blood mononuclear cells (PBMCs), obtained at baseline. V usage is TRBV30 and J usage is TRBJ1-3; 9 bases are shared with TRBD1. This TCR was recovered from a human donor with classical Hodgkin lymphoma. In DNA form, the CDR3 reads TGTGCCTGGAGCGCCGGGACAGGGCCTGGAAACACCATATATTTT. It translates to CAWSAGTGPGNTIYF.